This T cell receptor (beta chain) is from a study of cytomegalovirus exposure and HLA in healthy donors. Both 60 Vbeta primers and 13 Jbeta primers went into the PCR. The assay was immunoSEQ multiplex PCR, and TCRdb's table has in-frame clones only and misses some. The sample has 60,000 to 65,000 clones. Comment on this clone: As yet, its antigen is unknown.

Broader study findings: Earlier results showed most TCR beta V segments being productive about 87% or about 30% of the time. Accurate prediction of most subjects' HLA-A and HLA-B alleles from TCR beta sequences was reported.

Sequencing input: PBMCs. The TCR originated in a woman aged 18-30 years in good health and CMV-seronegative.

CDR3 sequence reads: CAAKRTGRGYTF. The DNA for the CDR3 is TGTGCCGCTAAACGGACAGGTCGTGGCTACACCTTC. The chain uses TRBV6-1 and TRBJ1-2; 7 positions agree with TRBD1. Germline values: CDR1 MNHNS, CDR2 SASEGT. With V trimmed by 11 bases and J by 7 bases, 10 bases remained unmatched. The CDR3 extends over 12 amino acids.